The rows below give T cell receptor beta chains drawn from one sample of a study of T-cell memory formation after mild COVID-19. MiXCR, applied by TCRdb to the 5' RACE reads, yields one record per CDR3 protein. The sample includes almost 550,000 distinct CDR3 sequences, roughly 22% of them seen just once. The sequenced material came from PBMCs or a T cell subset sorted from them (not recorded which). The receptor set was obtained from an adult woman who had mild COVID-19 (a few samples of this study predate the infection). Cell type and time point are not known. The CDR3 runs from the conserved cysteine through the conserved F or W. Fields, in order: clone size, J gene, V gene, D gene, CDR3 DNA, CDR3 protein. The D gene is left open where the match is weak. Rows may omit the clone size; those that give it use once, few, many or a size class.

clone_size: .
j_call: TRBJ1-2
v_call: TRBV7-9
d_call: .
cdr3_nt: TGTGCCAGCAGCTTACCAGGGGTGGAGTATGGCTACACCTTC
cdr3_aa: CASSLPGVEYGYTF

clone_size: few
j_call: TRBJ2-2
v_call: TRBV6-2/TRBV6-3
d_call: .
cdr3_nt: TGTGCCAGCAGCCAAACCACCGGGGAGCTGTTTTTT
cdr3_aa: CASSQTTGELFF

clone_size: .
j_call: TRBJ2-5
v_call: TRBV5-6
d_call: TRBD2
cdr3_nt: TGTGCCAGCAGCGCGATAGGACTAGCGGGAATGCAAGAGACCCAGTACTTC
cdr3_aa: CASSAIGLAGMQETQYF

clone_size: few
j_call: TRBJ2-1
v_call: TRBV4-3
d_call: TRBD2
cdr3_nt: TGCGCCAGCAGCCAAGATGGACTAGCGGGAGGTTATGGGCAGTTCTTC
cdr3_aa: CASSQDGLAGGYGQFF

clone_size: .
j_call: TRBJ1-2
v_call: TRBV14
d_call: TRBD1
cdr3_nt: TGTGCCAGCAGCTTAAGACAGGGGGCTAATGGCTACACCTTC
cdr3_aa: CASSLRQGANGYTF

clone_size: .
j_call: TRBJ2-6
v_call: TRBV4-3
d_call: TRBD1
cdr3_nt: TGCGCCAGCAGCCAAGGGGCAGGGGGAAGTGGGGCCAACGTCCTGACTTTC
cdr3_aa: CASSQGAGGSGANVLTF

clone_size: .
j_call: TRBJ2-7
v_call: TRBV7-9
d_call: .
cdr3_nt: TGTGCCAGCAGCTTAGTCTTAATGGAGCGTGCGGGGATTACCTACGAGCAGTACTTC
cdr3_aa: CASSLVLMERAGITYEQYF

clone_size: few
j_call: TRBJ2-5
v_call: TRBV15
d_call: TRBD2
cdr3_nt: TGTGCCACCAGCAGGTTCCAGCGGGAACGGAGAGAGACCCAGTACTTC
cdr3_aa: CATSRFQRERRETQYF

clone_size: few
j_call: TRBJ2-1
v_call: TRBV7-2
d_call: .
cdr3_nt: TGTGCCAGCAGCTCAACACTAAACTTCTACAATGAGCAGTTCTTC
cdr3_aa: CASSSTLNFYNEQFF

clone_size: .
j_call: TRBJ2-1
v_call: TRBV7-2
d_call: .
cdr3_nt: TGTGCCAGCAGCTTAGGCCTAGCGCCAGACCCCTACAATGAGCAGTTCTTC
cdr3_aa: CASSLGLAPDPYNEQFF

clone_size: .
j_call: TRBJ2-1
v_call: TRBV6-5
d_call: TRBD1
cdr3_nt: TGTGCCAGCAGTTTCCAGGGGGCAGGTGAGCAGTTCTTC
cdr3_aa: CASSFQGAGEQFF

clone_size: few
j_call: TRBJ1-1
v_call: TRBV6-5
d_call: TRBD1
cdr3_nt: TGTGCCAGCAGATTCTACAGGGGAAGGAACACTGAAGCTTTCTTT
cdr3_aa: CASRFYRGRNTEAFF

clone_size: once
j_call: TRBJ1-4
v_call: TRBV27
d_call: .
cdr3_nt: TGTGCCAGCAGTCTCTCGACAACTGCGGGGGAAAAACTGTTTTTT
cdr3_aa: CASSLSTTAGEKLFF

clone_size: many
j_call: TRBJ2-3
v_call: TRBV11-2
d_call: .
cdr3_nt: TGTGCCAGCAGCTCACCGATGGGTAGCCATACGCAGTATTTT
cdr3_aa: CASSSPMGSHTQYF

clone_size: few
j_call: TRBJ2-3
v_call: TRBV6-6
d_call: TRBD2
cdr3_nt: TGTGCCAGCGCTAAGACTAGCGGAAGCACAGATACGCAGTATTTT
cdr3_aa: CASAKTSGSTDTQYF

clone_size: .
j_call: TRBJ1-1
v_call: TRBV4-1
d_call: .
cdr3_nt: TGCGCCAGCAGCCCACGGGGGGCCACTGAAGCTTTCTTT
cdr3_aa: CASSPRGATEAFF

clone_size: .
j_call: TRBJ1-4
v_call: TRBV29-1
d_call: TRBD1
cdr3_nt: TGCAGCGCCGCGGACAGGGGCGGGGAAAAACTGTTTTTT
cdr3_aa: CSAADRGGEKLFF

clone_size: many
j_call: TRBJ2-7
v_call: TRBV5-1
d_call: TRBD1
cdr3_nt: TGTGCCAGCAGTTTTGGGACAGGGACCTACGAGCAGTACTTC
cdr3_aa: CASSFGTGTYEQYF

clone_size: few
j_call: TRBJ1-5
v_call: TRBV20-1
d_call: TRBD1
cdr3_nt: TGCAGTGCTAGAGACGGACAGGGCAATCAGCCCCAGCATTTT
cdr3_aa: CSARDGQGNQPQHF

clone_size: .
j_call: TRBJ2-2
v_call: TRBV29-1
d_call: .
cdr3_nt: TGCAGCGTTGAACAGGCCAACACCGGGGAGCTGTTTTTT
cdr3_aa: CSVEQANTGELFF

clone_size: .
j_call: TRBJ2-5
v_call: TRBV5-5
d_call: .
cdr3_nt: TGTGCCAGCAGCGTTCCTTCCGGGACGCCTCAAGAGACCCAGTACTTC
cdr3_aa: CASSVPSGTPQETQYF

clone_size: few
j_call: TRBJ2-3
v_call: TRBV4-1
d_call: .
cdr3_nt: TGCGCCAGCAGCTTCCAAGTAGGATCTAGCACAGATACGCAGTATTTT
cdr3_aa: CASSFQVGSSTDTQYF

clone_size: .
j_call: TRBJ1-1
v_call: TRBV7-9
d_call: .
cdr3_nt: TGTGCCAGCAGCTTGAGCAGATCTAACACTGAAGCTTTCTTT
cdr3_aa: CASSLSRSNTEAFF

clone_size: .
j_call: TRBJ1-2
v_call: TRBV7-2
d_call: .
cdr3_nt: TGTGCCAGCAGCTTACGTTTCGCCCCGGACAGTCCATATGGCTACACCTTC
cdr3_aa: CASSLRFAPDSPYGYTF

clone_size: .
j_call: TRBJ1-2
v_call: TRBV30
d_call: .
cdr3_nt: TGTGCCTGGACCCACGGGGGCTATGGCTACACCTTC
cdr3_aa: CAWTHGGYGYTF

clone_size: .
j_call: TRBJ1-2
v_call: TRBV18
d_call: .
cdr3_nt: TGTGCCAGCTCACCATCGCGGACAGATGGCTACACCTTC
cdr3_aa: CASSPSRTDGYTF